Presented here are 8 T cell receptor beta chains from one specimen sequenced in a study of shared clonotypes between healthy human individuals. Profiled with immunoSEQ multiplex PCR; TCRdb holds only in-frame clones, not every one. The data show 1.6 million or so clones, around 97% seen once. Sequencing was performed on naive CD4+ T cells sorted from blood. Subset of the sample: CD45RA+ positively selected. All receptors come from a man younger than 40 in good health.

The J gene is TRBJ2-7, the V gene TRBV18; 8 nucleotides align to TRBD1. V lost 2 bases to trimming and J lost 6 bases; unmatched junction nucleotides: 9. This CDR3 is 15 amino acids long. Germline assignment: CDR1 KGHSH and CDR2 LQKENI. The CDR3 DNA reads TGTGCCAGCTCACCAGTACAGGGGGGCACCTCCGAGCAGTACTTC. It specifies CASSPVQGGTSEQYF.

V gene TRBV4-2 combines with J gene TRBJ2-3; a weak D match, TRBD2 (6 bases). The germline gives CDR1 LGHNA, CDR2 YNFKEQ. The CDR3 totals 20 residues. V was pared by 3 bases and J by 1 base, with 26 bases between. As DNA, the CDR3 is TGTGCCAGCAGCCAGGACGCTCAGGGCGGGTCGGCTAGCGGCACAGATACGCAGTATTTT. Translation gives CASSQDAQGGSASGTDTQYF.

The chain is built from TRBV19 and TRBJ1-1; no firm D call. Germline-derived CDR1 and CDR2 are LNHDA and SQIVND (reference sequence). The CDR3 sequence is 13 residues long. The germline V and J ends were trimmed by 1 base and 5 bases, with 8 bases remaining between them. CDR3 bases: TGTGCCAGTAGTATAGCATCCGGGACTGAAGCTTTCTTT. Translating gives CASSIASGTEAFF. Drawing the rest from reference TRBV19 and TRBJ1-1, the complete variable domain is DGGITQSPKYLFRKEGQNVTLSCEQNLNHDAMYWYRQDPGQGLRLIYYSQIVNDFQKGDIAEGYSVSREKKESFPLTVTSAQKNPTAFYLCASSIASGTEAFFGQGTRLTVV.

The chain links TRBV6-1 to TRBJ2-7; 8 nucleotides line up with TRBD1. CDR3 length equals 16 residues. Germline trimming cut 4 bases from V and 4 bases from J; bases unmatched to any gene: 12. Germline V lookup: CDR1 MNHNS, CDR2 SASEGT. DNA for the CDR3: TGTGCCAGCAGTGGACACAGGGGGGTACTTGGATACGAGCAGTACTTC. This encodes CASSGHRGVLGYEQYF.

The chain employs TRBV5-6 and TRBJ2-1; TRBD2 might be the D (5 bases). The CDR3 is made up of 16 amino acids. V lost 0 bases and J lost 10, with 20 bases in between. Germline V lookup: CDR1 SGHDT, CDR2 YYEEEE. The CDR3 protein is CASSLGRLGVPREQFF. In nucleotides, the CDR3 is TGTGCCAGCAGCTTGGGTCGGCTCGGGGTTCCCAGAGAGCAGTTCTTC. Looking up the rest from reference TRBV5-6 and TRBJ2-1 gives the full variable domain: DAGVTQSPTHLIKTRGQQVTLRCSPKSGHDTVSWYQQALGQGPQFIFQYYEEEERQRGNFPDRFSGHQFPNYSSELNVNALLLGDSALYLCASSLGRLGVPREQFFGPGTRLTVL.

The CDR3 DNA sequence: TGTGCCAGCAGCCGGGAGGGTAATCAGCCCCAGCATTTT. It encodes CASSREGNQPQHF. V gene TRBV7-9 combines with J gene TRBJ1-5; D is uncertain. Trimming stripped 5 bases from V and 4 bases from J, with 9 bases between. Germline CDR1 and CDR2: SEHNR and FQNEAQ (reference sequence). The CDR3 runs to 13 residues.

The CDR3 region is CASSQNRGSIQYEKLFF. The CDR3 DNA sequence: TGCGCCAGCAGTCAGAACAGGGGTTCCATTCAATATGAAAAACTGTTTTTT. The chain joins TRBV23-1 to TRBJ1-4; 7 nucleotides agree with TRBD1. TRBV23-1 is an ORF for which the function is uncertain. V was clipped by 3 bases and J by 6 bases; unmatched bases: 13. This CDR3 is built from 17 residues.

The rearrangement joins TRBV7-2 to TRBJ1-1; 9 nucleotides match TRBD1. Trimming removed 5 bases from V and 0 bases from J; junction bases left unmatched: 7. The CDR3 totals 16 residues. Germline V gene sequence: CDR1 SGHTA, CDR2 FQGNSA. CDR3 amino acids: CASSIDRGTMNTEAFF. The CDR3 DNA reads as TGTGCCAGCAGCATCGACAGGGGGACGATGAACACTGAAGCTTTCTTT.